This T cell receptor beta chain was retrieved from a study of cytomegalovirus exposure and HLA in healthy donors. About this clone: Its cognate antigen is unknown.

PCR was performed using 60 Vbeta and 13 Jbeta primers. The table came from immunoSEQ multiplex PCR; TCRdb's copy has only in-frame clones and leaves some out. This sample has 85,000 to 100,000 clones; 70% to 80% occur once, and the top ten carry around 3%. Trimming stripped 1 base from V and 1 base from J, with 11 bases between. The CDR3 spans 16 residues. Germline V lookup: CDR1 SGHVS, CDR2 FNYEAQ. Sampled while nominally healthy, donors likely had unrecorded immune exposures. Study results and caveats: In a later analysis, CMV-associated beta chains were mostly HLA-associated, it appeared. The study flagged some 180 TCR beta chains as cytomegalovirus-associated.

The sequenced sample was PBMCs. V usage is TRBV7-6 and J usage is TRBJ1-3, with D maybe TRBD1 (5 bases). The sequence was collected from a male donor in good health and CMV-seropositive. CDR3 DNA sequence: TGTGCCAGCAGCTTAGTTAGGCAGGGATCTGGAAACACCATATATTTT. Amino acid sequence: CASSLVRQGSGNTIYF.